The 26 T cell receptor beta chains below come from one sample, sequenced in a study of blood T cells in healthy people across ages. It was with a sample-barcoded 5' primer and a J-beta primer mix that a second PCR of about 6 to 12 cycles was run. In TCRdb, the 5' RACE reads were re-called with MiXCR into one record per CDR3 protein. The sample yields around 750,000 distinct CDR3 sequences, about 48% seen once. The sequenced sample consisted of blood. These receptors were obtained from a man older than 75 in good health.

The chain links TRBV29-1 to TRBJ2-1; D remains unclear. Between the trimmed V and J ends, which lost 4 bases and 3 bases, there was a span of 10 bases. This CDR3 has 13 amino acids. CDR1 and CDR2 (germline): SQVTM, ANQGSEA. Here the CDR3 reads CSVVTASYNEQFF. Written as DNA, the CDR3 is TGCAGCGTTGTGACGGCGAGCTACAATGAGCAGTTCTTC.

V is TRBV10-2 and J is TRBJ2-3; TRBD1 might be the D (6 bases). Trimming left V 6 bases short and J 3 bases short, with 22 bases between. The CDR3 is 17 amino acids. Germline V lookup: CDR1 WSHSY, CDR2 SAAADI. As DNA, the CDR3 is TGCGCCAGCAGAGACCGGGACACCAGGCTCCCGACAGATACGCAGTATTTT. Its protein product is CASRDRDTRLPTDTQYF.

V is TRBV3-1 and J is TRBJ2-1; the D is unclear. Trimming removed 0 bases from V and 4 bases from J, with 10 bases in between. The CDR3 runs to 15 residues. Germline V lookup: CDR1 LGHDT, CDR2 YNNKEL (reference sequence). The CDR3 loop is CASSQEAASYNEQFF. The CDR3 DNA reads TGTGCCAGCAGCCAAGAAGCCGCTTCTTACAATGAGCAGTTCTTC.

The chain combines TRBV12-3 or TRBV12-4 with TRBJ1-5; D is unresolved. Trimming shortened V by 3 bases and J by 1 base, and 10 bases separated the two germline ends. CDR3 length equals 15 residues. CDR3 sequence (DNA): TGTGCCAGCAGTTTGACCGGGAAGAGCAATCAGCCCCAGCATTTT. Protein product: CASSLTGKSNQPQHF.

The rearrangement uses TRBV27 and TRBJ2-5, with D possibly being TRBD1 (6 bases). V was pared by 8 bases and J by 4 bases, with 14 bases between. The germline CDR1 and CDR2 sequences are MNHEY and SMNVEV (reference sequence). The CDR3 is made up of 13 amino acids. CDR3 amino acids: CASQEQGRETQYF. The CDR3 nucleotides are TGTGCCAGCCAGGAGCAGGGGAGAGAGACCCAGTACTTC.

In this sample, this clonotype turned up once. Its ends do not fully match the called genes, so a read error is possible. This chain uses TRBV6-1 with TRBJ2-7, with 11 bases matching TRBD2. The CDR3 has 16 residues. From germline, CDR1 is MNHNS and CDR2 SASEGT. Here the CDR3 DNA reads TGTGCCAGCAGGGAAGGAGCTAGCGGGAGGTTGTACGAGCAGTACTTC. Protein product: CASREGASGRLYEQYF.

The chain joins TRBV4-1 to TRBJ1-2; possible D gene TRBD1, 6 bases. Germline-derived CDR1 and CDR2 are MGHRA and YSYEKL. This CDR3 spans 15 amino acids. V shed 2 bases and J shed 3 bases, with 13 bases lying between them. The CDR3 nucleotides are TGCGCCAGCAGCCAAAACAGGGCGGTGGACTATGGCTACACCTTC. It yields the protein CASSQNRAVDYGYTF.

The chain recombines TRBV5-1 with TRBJ2-2, with D unresolved. The CDR3 is made up of 18 amino acids. The V end was cut by 0 bases, the J end by 0 bases, with 15 bases between. The germline V gene has CDR1 SGHRS and CDR2 YFSETQ. CDR3: CASSLVSPGRPNTGELFF. The CDR3 nucleotides are TGCGCCAGCAGCTTGGTTTCTCCGGGCAGACCGAACACCGGGGAGCTGTTTTTT.

The V gene is TRBV7-2, the J gene TRBJ2-5; 8 bases fit TRBD2. The DNA matches TRBJ2-7 better at its end, which makes the J call doubtful. The CDR3 is 13 residues long. The germline gives CDR1 SGHTA, CDR2 FQGNSA. The CDR3 loop reads CASSSGGALEQYF. In nucleotides, the CDR3 is TGTGCCAGCAGCTCCGGGGGGGCCCTCGAGCAGTACTTC.

The sample holds a few counts of this clonotype. The chain combines TRBV27 with TRBJ2-7, with TRBD1 matching 7 bases. V dropped 5 bases and J dropped 3; count of bases not matched to a gene: 7. The CDR3 totals 14 residues. Germline CDR1 reads MNHEY; CDR2 reads SMNVEV (reference sequence). CDR3 region: CASSPTRDSYEQYF. The CDR3 DNA sequence: TGTGCCAGCAGTCCTACCCGGGACAGCTACGAGCAGTACTTC.

The table lists this clonotype with a few counts. V is TRBV11-2 and J is TRBJ2-5; possibly TRBD2 for D (6 bases). Per the germline V gene, CDR1 is SGHAT and CDR2 is FQNNGV. The germline V and J ends were trimmed by 9 bases and 2 bases, with 19 bases remaining between them. The CDR3 totals 15 residues. The CDR3 reads CASSGSGPSQETQYF. The CDR3 coding sequence is TGTGCCAGTAGCGGTTCGGGACCCTCTCAAGAGACCCAGTACTTC.

In its sample, this clonotype was seen a few times. This sequence joins TRBV10-3 and TRBJ2-3; D is unresolved. The germline gives CDR1 ENHRY, CDR2 SYGVKD. The V end lost 2 bases, the J end lost 0 bases, and 9 bases lay between the germline ends. CDR3 length equals 15 residues. The CDR3 reads CAISEKTPSTDTQYF. In nucleotides, the CDR3 is TGTGCCATCAGTGAGAAGACTCCCAGCACAGATACGCAGTATTTT.

This clonotype was found many times. The chain has TRBV20-1 and TRBJ2-1; 9 bases are shared with TRBD2. The germline CDR1 and CDR2 sequences are DFQATT and SNEGSKA (reference sequence). The trim removed 6 bases at V and 0 bases at J, leaving 6 bases unmatched. This CDR3 contains 15 residues. CDR3 amino acids: CSAPSGASSYNEQFF. Here the CDR3 DNA reads TGCAGTGCCCCTAGCGGGGCGAGCTCCTACAATGAGCAGTTCTTC.

In this sample, this clonotype turned up a few times. The gene calls are TRBV7-2 and TRBJ2-1, with 14 bases lining up with TRBD2. Losses at the gene ends were 1 base for V and 8 bases for J; bases not matched to a gene: 1. The CDR3 length is 15 residues. Germline V gene sequence: CDR1 SGHTA, CDR2 FQGNSA. The CDR3 sequence is CASSLGGLAGDEQFF. As DNA, the CDR3 is TGTGCCAGCAGCTTAGGGGGACTAGCGGGAGATGAGCAGTTCTTC.

This clonotype was detected only a few times. This chain joins TRBV7-3 and TRBJ2-7; the match to TRBD1 covers 7 bases. The DNA end is more similar to TRBJ2-5, so the J call may be wrong. Germline V gene sequence: CDR1 SGHTA, CDR2 FQGTGA. This CDR3 is built from 16 residues. This chain's CDR3 is CASSLRPPRQGETQYF. The CDR3 nucleotides read TGTGCCAGCAGCCTCCGACCCCCGAGACAGGGTGAGACCCAGTACTTC.

The chain is built from TRBV30 and TRBJ2-1; D uncertain. V was pared by 2 bases and J by 10 bases, with 12 bases between. In germline, CDR1 is GTSNPN, CDR2 SVGIG (reference sequence). CDR3 length: 12 residues. The DNA for the CDR3 is TGTGCCTGGAGTTCCCGTGCTGAGGAGCAGTTCTTC. Its protein is CAWSSRAEEQFF.

This clonotype appeared a single time. The chain recombines TRBV20-1 with TRBJ1-2, with 9 bases matching TRBD1. V trimming: 4 bases; J trimming: 7 bases; junction bases outside the gene matches: 7. The CDR3 length is 13 residues. Germline V lookup: CDR1 DFQATT, CDR2 SNEGSKA (reference sequence). CDR3 sequence: CSATGQGWSGYTF. For the CDR3, the DNA is TGCAGTGCTACCGGACAGGGGTGGAGTGGCTACACCTTC.

A few counts support this clonotype. This chain connects TRBV29-1 to TRBJ2-1; a possible D gene is TRBD2 (5 bases). The length of the CDR3 is 14 residues. V lost 2 bases and J lost 0, with 8 bases in between. Germline values: CDR1 SQVTM, CDR2 ANQGSEA. The CDR3 loop reads CSVERRSSYNEQFF. Here the CDR3 DNA reads TGCAGCGTTGAAAGGAGGAGCTCCTACAATGAGCAGTTCTTC.

This clonotype has more than one count but fewer than ten. The chain recombines TRBV12-3 or TRBV12-4 with TRBJ2-7; 9 bases agree with TRBD2. This CDR3 comprises 14 residues. V dropped 1 base and J dropped 6; count of bases not matched to a gene: 4. The DNA for the CDR3 is TGTGCCAGCAGTTTAGGAGCGGGGGGAGGCGAGCAGTACTTC. Its protein product is CASSLGAGGGEQYF.

With respect to this clonotype: Mismatch with germline at one junction end may stem from a read error. The genes are TRBV20-1 and TRBJ2-1; 7 bases match TRBD2. From germline, CDR1 is DFQATT and CDR2 SNEGSKA (reference sequence). CDR3 size: 14 residues. The CDR3 DNA reads TGCGGTGCCCCCGGCGGGAGAACGGGCAATGAGCAGTTCTTC. Encoded protein: CGAPGGRTGNEQFF.

The sample holds a few counts of this clonotype. This chain connects TRBV6-1 to TRBJ1-1; the match to TRBD1 covers 8 bases. Germline CDR1 is MNHNS and CDR2 is SASEGT. J gave up 0 bases and V 5 bases, and 2 bases lay outside the gene matches. The CDR3 consists of 14 residues. DNA for the CDR3: TGTGCCAGCAGTAGGGACAGGATGAACACTGAAGCTTTCTTT. Protein: CASSRDRMNTEAFF.

The chain uses TRBV6-2 or TRBV6-3 and TRBJ1-1; D not certain. The germline V and J ends were trimmed by 4 bases and 4 bases, with 16 bases remaining between them. This CDR3 contains 15 residues. The germline CDR1 and CDR2 sequences are MNHEY and SVGEGT. CDR3 DNA: TGTGCCAGCAGTTGGCGGGAGGCGCGAGGCACTGAAGCTTTCTTT. This gives the protein CASSWREARGTEAFF.

The chain carries TRBV7-2 and TRBJ1-4; D remains unclear. The CDR3 loop spans 16 amino acids. CDR1 and CDR2 (germline): SGHTA, FQGNSA. V was shortened by 2 bases and J by 7 bases, with 17 bases between the two germline ends. This CDR3 reads CASSLSGSPEGEKLFF. CDR3 DNA: TGTGCCAGCAGCTTATCCGGGTCCCCCGAGGGTGAAAAACTGTTTTTT. The whole variable domain, filled in from reference TRBV7-2 and TRBJ1-4, reads GAGVSQSPSNKVTEKGKDVELRCDPISGHTALYWYRQSLGQGLEFLIYFQGNSAPDKSGLPSDRFSAERTGGSVSTLTIQRTQQEDSAVYLCASSLSGSPEGEKLFFGSGTQLSVL.

This rearrangement joins TRBV29-1 to TRBJ2-1; D not resolved. The V end lost 5 bases, the J end lost 1 base, and 6 bases lay between the germline ends. The CDR3 is 12 residues long. Germline-derived CDR1 and CDR2 are SQVTM and ANQGSEA. This CDR3 reads CSVKLSYNEQFF. The CDR3 bases are TGCAGCGTTAAATTGTCCTACAATGAGCAGTTCTTC.

This clonotype has more than one count but fewer than ten. J is TRBJ2-4 and V is TRBV29-1; D ambiguous. V lost 6 bases, J lost 0 bases, and 9 bases lay in between. In germline, CDR1 is SQVTM, CDR2 ANQGSEA. This CDR3 has 13 residues. CDR3 loop: CSVAHKAKNIQYF. In nucleotides, the CDR3 is TGCAGCGTCGCACATAAAGCCAAAAACATTCAGTACTTC.

The gene calls are TRBV2 and TRBJ2-7; D is possibly TRBD2 (7 bases). This CDR3 comprises 14 residues. CDR1 is SNHLY and CDR2 is FYNNEI in the germline V gene. V lost 8 bases, J lost 4 bases, and 18 bases lay in between. In DNA, the CDR3 is TGTGCCAGCGCCGCTCGCGGGGGCAGTTACGAGCAGTACTTC. Its translation is CASAARGGSYEQYF.